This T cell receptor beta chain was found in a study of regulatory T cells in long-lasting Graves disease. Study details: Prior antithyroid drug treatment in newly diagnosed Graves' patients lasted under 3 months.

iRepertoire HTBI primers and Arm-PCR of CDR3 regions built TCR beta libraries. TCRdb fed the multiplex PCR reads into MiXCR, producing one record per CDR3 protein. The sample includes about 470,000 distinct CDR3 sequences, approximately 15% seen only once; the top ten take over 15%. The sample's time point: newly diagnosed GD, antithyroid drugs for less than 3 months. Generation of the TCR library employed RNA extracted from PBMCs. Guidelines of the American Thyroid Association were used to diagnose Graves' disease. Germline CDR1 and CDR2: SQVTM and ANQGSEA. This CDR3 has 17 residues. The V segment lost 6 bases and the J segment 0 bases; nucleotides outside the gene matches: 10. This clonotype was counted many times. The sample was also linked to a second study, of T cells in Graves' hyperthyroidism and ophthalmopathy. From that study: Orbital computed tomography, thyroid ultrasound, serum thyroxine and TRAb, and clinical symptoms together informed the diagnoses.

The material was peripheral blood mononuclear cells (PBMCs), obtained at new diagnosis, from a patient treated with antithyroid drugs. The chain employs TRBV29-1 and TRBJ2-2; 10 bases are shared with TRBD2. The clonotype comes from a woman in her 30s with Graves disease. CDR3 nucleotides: TGCAGCGTCGCGGAATCAGCGGGAGGGCCGAACACCGGGGAGCTGTTTTTT. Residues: CSVAESAGGPNTGELFF.